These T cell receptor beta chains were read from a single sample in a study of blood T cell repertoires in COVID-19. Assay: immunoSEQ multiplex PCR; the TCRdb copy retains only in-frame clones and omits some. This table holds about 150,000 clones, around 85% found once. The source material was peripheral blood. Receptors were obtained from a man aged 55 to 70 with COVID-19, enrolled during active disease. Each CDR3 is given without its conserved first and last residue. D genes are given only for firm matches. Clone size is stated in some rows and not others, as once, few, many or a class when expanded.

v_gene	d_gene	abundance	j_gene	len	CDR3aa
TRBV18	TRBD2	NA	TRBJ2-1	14	ASSRDEIAGTNEQF
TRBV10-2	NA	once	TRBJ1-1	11	ASSELKLLEAF
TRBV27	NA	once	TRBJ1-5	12	ASSSRGVHQPQH
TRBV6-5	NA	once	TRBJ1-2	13	ASRGQGGINYGYT
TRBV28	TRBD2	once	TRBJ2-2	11	ASSPGGGSELF
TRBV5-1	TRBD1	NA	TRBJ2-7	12	ASSLGDRAYEQY
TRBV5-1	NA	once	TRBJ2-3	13	ASQAVSDFTDTQY
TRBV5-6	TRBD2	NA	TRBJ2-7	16	ASSPGISGNFTSYEQY
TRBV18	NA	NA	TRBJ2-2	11	ASSPVVEGELF
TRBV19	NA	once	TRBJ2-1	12	ASSMAQGIREQF
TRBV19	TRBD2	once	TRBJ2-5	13	ASSTSASGQETQY
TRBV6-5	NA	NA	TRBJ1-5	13	ASSRTDKGNQPQH
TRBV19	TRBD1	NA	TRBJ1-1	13	ASSTLTTGGHGAF
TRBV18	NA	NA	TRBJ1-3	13	ASSPSGGSGNTIY
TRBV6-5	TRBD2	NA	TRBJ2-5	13	ASRPWTGGGETQY
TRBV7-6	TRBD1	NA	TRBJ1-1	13	ASSLGGQGATEAF
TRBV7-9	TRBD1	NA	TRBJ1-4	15	ASSLGGQGRGYEKLF
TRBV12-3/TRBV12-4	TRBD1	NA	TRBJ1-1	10	ASSVGTGKAF
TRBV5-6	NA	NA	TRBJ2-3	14	ASSLVLARGTDTQY
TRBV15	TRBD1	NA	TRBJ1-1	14	ATSEQSWDRHTEAF
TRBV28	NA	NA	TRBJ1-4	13	ASSSRGGPNEKLF
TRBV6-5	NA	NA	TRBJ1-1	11	ATQAIMNTEAF
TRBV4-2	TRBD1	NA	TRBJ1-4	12	ASSQDRGLEKLF
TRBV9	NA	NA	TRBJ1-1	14	ASSALTGHLNTEAF
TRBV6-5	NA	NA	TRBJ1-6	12	ASRQTRGFSPLH
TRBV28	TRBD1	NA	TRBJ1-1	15	ASRSSAGQRMNTEAF
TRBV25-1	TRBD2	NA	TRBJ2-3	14	ASSGGPGGLTDTQY
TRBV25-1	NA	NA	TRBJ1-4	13	ASRDTGGRNEKLF
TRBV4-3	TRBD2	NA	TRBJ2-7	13	ASSRDVGRDYEQY
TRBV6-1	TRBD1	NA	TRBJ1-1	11	ASTKGQVTEAF
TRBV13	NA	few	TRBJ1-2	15	ASSFDIRGTKDYGYT
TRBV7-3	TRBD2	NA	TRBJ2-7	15	ASSLTPGLAGSGEQY
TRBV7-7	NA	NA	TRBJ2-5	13	ASSLGEGGYETQY
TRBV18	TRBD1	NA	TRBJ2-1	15	ASSPPTGTGKQNEQF
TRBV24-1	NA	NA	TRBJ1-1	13	ATSDSRTPNTEAF
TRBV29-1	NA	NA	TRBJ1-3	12	SIRGDPSGNTIY
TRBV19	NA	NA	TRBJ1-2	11	ASSINLNYGYT
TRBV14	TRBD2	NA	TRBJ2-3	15	ASSSGTSGRAGDTQY
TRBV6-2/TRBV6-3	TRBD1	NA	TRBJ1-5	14	ASSYFGQGGNQPQH
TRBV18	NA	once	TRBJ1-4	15	ASSSGDIRGANEKLF
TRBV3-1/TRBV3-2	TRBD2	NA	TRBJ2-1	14	ASSPFRGGVNNEQF
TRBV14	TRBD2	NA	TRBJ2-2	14	ASSQGLAGEAGELF
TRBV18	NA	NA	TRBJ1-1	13	ASSDNNHPGTEAF
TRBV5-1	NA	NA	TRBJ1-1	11	ASSFNRNTEAF
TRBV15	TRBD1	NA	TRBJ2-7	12	ATSRGTGAYEQY
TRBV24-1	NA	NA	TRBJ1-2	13	ATSDPSGTNYGYT
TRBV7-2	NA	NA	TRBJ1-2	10	ASSPRGMGYT
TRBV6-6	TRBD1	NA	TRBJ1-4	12	ASSTQTGGEKLF
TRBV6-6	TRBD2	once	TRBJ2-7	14	ASSSPVASGSDEQY
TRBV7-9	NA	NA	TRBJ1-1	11	ASSLSGNTEAF